This T cell receptor beta chain was documented in a study of T cells in localized non-small cell lung cancer. The assay was immunoSEQ multiplex PCR, and TCRdb's table has in-frame clones only and misses some. The table has approximately 60,000 clones, around 90% seen once. This TCR was sampled from a woman aged 40 to 75 with stage I lung adenocarcinoma. Here the sequenced sample was peripheral blood, taken before any cancer treatment.

Written as DNA, the CDR3 is TGTGCCAGCAGCGTAGCTGTTGGGGGGCGGGTCACTGAAGCTTTCTTT. Translated, it gives CASSVAVGGRVTEAFF. This chain uses TRBV9 with TRBJ1-1, with D perhaps TRBD1 (6 bases). CDR3 length: 16 amino acids. Trimming took 0 bases from V and 4 from J, leaving 16 bases between them. Germline CDR1 SGDLS, CDR2 YYNGEE.